This T cell receptor beta chain comes out of a study of shared clonotypes between healthy human individuals. The method was immunoSEQ multiplex PCR; TCRdb's version includes in-frame clones alone and lacks a portion of them. The data contain under 2,500,000 clones, approximately 94% of them singletons. The CDR3 loop spans 14 amino acids. Per the germline V gene, CDR1 is SEHNR and CDR2 is FQNEAQ (reference sequence). V shed 5 bases and J 3 bases; nucleotides not matched to a gene: 2. The sample taken for sequencing was naive CD4+ T cells sorted from blood. The sample's subset: CD45RA+ positively selected. This TCR was sampled from a man younger than 35 in good health. The rearrangement links TRBV7-9 to TRBJ2-2; 8 nucleotides align to TRBD1. For the CDR3, the DNA is TGTGCCAGCAGCCCGGGACAGGACACCGGGGAGCTGTTTTTT. Translated: CASSPGQDTGELFF.